Included here is one T cell receptor (beta chain) sequence, with context. The entry originates in a study of OX40 agonist ivuxolimab in advanced cancers. Germline V CDR1 and CDR2: MGHRA, YSYEKL. Between the trimmed V and J ends, which lost 2 bases and 0 bases, there was a span of 11 bases. The CDR3 has 16 residues. The table came from immunoSEQ multiplex PCR; TCRdb's copy has only in-frame clones and leaves some out. The repertoire holds about 80,000 clones, with approximately 92% as singletons. This chain links TRBV4-1 with TRBJ2-4, with D possibly TRBD1 on 6 matching bases. This specimen consisted of CD4+ or CD8+ T cells sorted from blood, obtained in a trial of the OX40 agonist ivuxolimab. The clonotype was recovered from an adult with an advanced solid tumor such as melanoma, head and neck, liver or kidney cancer. The CDR3 DNA follows: TGCGCCAGCAGCCAATCCAGGGGTCTAGCCAAAAACATTCAGTACTTC. Protein product: CASSQSRGLAKNIQYF.